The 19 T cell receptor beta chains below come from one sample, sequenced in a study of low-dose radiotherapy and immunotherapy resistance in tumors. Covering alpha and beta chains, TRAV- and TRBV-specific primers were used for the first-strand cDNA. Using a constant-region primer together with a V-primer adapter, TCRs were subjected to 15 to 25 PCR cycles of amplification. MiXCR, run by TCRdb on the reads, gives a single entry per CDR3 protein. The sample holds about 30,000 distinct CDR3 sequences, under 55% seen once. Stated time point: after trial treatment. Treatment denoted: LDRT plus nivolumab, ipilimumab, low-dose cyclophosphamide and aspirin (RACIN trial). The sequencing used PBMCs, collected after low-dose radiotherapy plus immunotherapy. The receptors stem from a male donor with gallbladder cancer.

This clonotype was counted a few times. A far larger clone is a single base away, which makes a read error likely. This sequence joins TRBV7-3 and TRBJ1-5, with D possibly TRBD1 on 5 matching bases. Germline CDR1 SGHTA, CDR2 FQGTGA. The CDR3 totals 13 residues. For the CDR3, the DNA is TGTACCAGCCGCGAGGGGACTAATCAGCCCCAGCATTTT. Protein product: CTSREGTNQPQHF.

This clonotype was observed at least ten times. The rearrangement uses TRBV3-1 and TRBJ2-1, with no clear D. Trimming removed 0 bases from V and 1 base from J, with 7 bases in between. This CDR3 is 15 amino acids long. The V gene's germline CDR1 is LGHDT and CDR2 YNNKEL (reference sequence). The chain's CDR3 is CASSQDRISYNEQFF. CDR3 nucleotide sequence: TGTGCCAGCAGCCAAGACAGGATTTCCTACAATGAGCAGTTCTTC.

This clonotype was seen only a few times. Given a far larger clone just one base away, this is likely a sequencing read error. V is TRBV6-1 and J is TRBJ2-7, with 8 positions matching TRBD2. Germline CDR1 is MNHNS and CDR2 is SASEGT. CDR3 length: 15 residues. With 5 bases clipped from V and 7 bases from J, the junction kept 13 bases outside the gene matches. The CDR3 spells CASSSHRGGNNEQYF. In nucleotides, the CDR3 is TGTGCCAGCAGTTCACACCGGGGGGGCAACAATGAGCAGTACTTC.

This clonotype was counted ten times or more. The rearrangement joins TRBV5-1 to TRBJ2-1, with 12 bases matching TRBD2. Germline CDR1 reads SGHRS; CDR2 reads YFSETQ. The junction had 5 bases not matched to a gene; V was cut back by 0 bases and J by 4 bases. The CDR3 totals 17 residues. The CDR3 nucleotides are TGCGCCAGCAGCTTGGTGGCTAGCGGGGGGGTTTACAATGAGCAGTTCTTC. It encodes CASSLVASGGVYNEQFF.

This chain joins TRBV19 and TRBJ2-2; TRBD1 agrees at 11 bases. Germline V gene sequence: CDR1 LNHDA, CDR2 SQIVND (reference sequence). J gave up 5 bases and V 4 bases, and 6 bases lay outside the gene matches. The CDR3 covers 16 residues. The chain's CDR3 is CASSNGQGAGTGELFF. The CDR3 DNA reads TGTGCCAGTAGTAACGGACAGGGGGCTGGGACCGGGGAGCTGTTTTTT.

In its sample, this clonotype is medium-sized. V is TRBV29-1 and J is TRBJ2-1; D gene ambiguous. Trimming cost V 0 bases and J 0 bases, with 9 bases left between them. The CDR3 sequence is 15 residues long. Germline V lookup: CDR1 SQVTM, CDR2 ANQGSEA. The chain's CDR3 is CSVEEVLFSYNEQFF. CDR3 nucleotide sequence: TGCAGCGTTGAAGAGGTTCTCTTCTCCTACAATGAGCAGTTCTTC.

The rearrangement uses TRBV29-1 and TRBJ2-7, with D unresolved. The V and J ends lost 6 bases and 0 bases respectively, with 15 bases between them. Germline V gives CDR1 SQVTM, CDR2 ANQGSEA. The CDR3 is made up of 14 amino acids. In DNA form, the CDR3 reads TGCAGCGTCGTTGGAGTTTTGAGCTCCTACGAGCAGTACTTC. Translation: CSVVGVLSSYEQYF.

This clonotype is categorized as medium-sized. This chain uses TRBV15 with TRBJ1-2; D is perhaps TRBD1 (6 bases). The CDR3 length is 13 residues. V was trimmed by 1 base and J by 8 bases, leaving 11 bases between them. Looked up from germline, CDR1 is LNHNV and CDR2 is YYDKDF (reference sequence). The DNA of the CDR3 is TGTGCCACCAGCAGAGTTAAAGGGGGAGGCTACACCTTC. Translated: CATSRVKGGGYTF.

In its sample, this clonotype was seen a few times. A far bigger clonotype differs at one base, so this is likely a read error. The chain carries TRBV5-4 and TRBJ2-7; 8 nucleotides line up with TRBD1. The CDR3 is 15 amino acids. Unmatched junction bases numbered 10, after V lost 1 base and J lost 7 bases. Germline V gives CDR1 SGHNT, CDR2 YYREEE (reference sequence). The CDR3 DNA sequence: TGTGCCAGCAGCTTGTTAGGACAGGGCGTAAATGAGCAGTACTTC. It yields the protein CASSLLGQGVNEQYF.

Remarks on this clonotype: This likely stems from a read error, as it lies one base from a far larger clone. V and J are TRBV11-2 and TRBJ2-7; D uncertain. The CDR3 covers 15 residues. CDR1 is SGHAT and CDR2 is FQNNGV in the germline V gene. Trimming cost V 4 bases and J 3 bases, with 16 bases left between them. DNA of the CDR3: TGTGCCAGCAGCTCCCCGGCAGGCTCCAACTACGAGCAGTACTTC. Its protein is CASSSPAGSNYEQYF.

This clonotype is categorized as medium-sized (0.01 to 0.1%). The CDR3 loop is CASSLDLGPDTQYF. CDR3 bases: TGTGCCAGCAGCTTGGATCTGGGCCCAGATACGCAGTATTTT. The V and J genes are TRBV5-4 and TRBJ2-3, with D uncertain. Trimming took 0 bases from V and 4 from J, leaving 9 bases between them. The CDR3 has 14 residues. Germline V gene data show CDR1 as SGHNT and CDR2 as YYREEE (reference sequence). The variable domain in full, with the rest retrieved from reference TRBV5-4 and TRBJ2-3, is ETGVTQSPTHLIKTRGQQVTLRCSSQSGHNTVSWYQQALGQGPQFIFQYYREEENGRGNFPPRFSGLQFPNYSSELNVNALELDDSALYLCASSLDLGPDTQYFGPGTRLTVL.

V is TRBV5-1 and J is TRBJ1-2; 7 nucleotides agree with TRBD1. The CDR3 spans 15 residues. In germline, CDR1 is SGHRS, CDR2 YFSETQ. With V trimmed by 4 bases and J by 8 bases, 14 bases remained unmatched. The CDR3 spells CASSTDPRQGSGYTF. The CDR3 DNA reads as TGCGCCAGCAGCACTGACCCCAGACAGGGCAGCGGCTACACCTTC.

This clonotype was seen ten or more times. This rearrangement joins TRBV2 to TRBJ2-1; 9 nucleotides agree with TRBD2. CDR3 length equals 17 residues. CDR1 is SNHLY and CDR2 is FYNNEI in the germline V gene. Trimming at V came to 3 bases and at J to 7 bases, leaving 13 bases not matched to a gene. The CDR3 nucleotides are TGTGCCAGCAGTGACCCTTTCGCGGGGGGGCTAGCAAATGAGCAGTTCTTC. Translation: CASSDPFAGGLANEQFF. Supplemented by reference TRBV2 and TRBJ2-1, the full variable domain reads EPEVTQTPSHQVTQMGQEVILRCVPISNHLYFYWYRQILGQKVEFLVSFYNNEISEKSEIFDDQFSVERPDGSNFTLKIRSTKLEDSAMYFCASSDPFAGGLANEQFFGPGTRLTVL.

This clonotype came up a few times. CDR3 coding DNA: TGCGCCAGCAGCTTGGTAGATACGCAGTATTTT. Amino acids: CASSLVDTQYF. V gene TRBV5-1 combines with J gene TRBJ2-3; no definite D call. Looked up from germline, CDR1 is SGHRS and CDR2 is YFSETQ. Trimming took 0 bases from V and 5 from J, leaving 1 base between them. This CDR3 has 11 residues.

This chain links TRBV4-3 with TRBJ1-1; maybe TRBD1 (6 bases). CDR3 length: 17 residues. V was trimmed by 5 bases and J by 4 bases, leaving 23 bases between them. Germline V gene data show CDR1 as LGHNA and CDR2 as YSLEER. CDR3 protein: CASSIRSGGEGSTEAFF. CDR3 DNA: TGCGCCAGCAGCATCAGAAGCGGGGGCGAAGGGAGCACTGAAGCTTTCTTT.

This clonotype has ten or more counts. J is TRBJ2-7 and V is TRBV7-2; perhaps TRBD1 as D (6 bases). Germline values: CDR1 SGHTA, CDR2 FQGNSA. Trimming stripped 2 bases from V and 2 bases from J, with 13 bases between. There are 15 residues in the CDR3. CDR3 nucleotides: TGTGCCAGCAGCTTAAGTCTACAGGGTGCCTACGAGCAGTACTTC. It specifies CASSLSLQGAYEQYF.

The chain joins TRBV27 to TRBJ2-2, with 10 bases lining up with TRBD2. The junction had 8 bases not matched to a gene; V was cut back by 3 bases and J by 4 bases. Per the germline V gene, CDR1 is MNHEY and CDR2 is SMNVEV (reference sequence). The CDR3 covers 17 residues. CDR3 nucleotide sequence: TGTGCCAGCAGTTTTGAGCTAGCGGGAGTTGGCACCGGGGAGCTGTTTTTT. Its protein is CASSFELAGVGTGELFF.

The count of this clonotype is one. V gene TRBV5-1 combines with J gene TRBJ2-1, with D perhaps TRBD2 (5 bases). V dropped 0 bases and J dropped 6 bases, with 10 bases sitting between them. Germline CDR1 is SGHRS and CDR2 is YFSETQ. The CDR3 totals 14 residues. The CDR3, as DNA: TGCGCCAGCAGCTTGGCGGCGGGCCTCAATGAGCAGTTCTTC. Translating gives CASSLAAGLNEQFF.

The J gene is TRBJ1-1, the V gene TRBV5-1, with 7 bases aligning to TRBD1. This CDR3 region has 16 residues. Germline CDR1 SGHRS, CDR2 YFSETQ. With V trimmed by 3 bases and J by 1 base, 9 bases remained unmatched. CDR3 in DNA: TGCGCCAGCAGCTCCTCCGGGACAGTGTGGAACACTGAAGCTTTCTTT. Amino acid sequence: CASSSSGTVWNTEAFF.